Below, 30 T cell receptor beta chains from the same sample are listed, as sequenced in a study of T cell responses to AZD1222 COVID-19 vaccine. Produced via immunoSEQ multiplex PCR; TCRdb's table is partial and in-frame only. Found here are roughly 120,000 clones, 70% to 90% of them singletons; the top ten hold roughly 1.7%. The material was peripheral blood, obtained on day 0 of AZD1222 vaccination. Receptors originate from an adult in good health.

The V call is TRBV19, the J call TRBJ2-7; 7 bases match TRBD1. This CDR3 contains 13 residues. CDR1 and CDR2 (germline): LNHDA, SQIVND (reference sequence). V dropped 4 bases and J dropped 7; count of bases not matched to a gene: 7. The CDR3 bases are TGTGCCAGTAGTAACCGACAGGGTTGGGAGCAGTACTTC. This codes for CASSNRQGWEQYF.

This chain links TRBV27 with TRBJ2-1; D ambiguous. The CDR3 consists of 17 residues. Germline CDR1 and CDR2: MNHEY and SMNVEV (reference sequence). V was trimmed by 4 bases and J by 5 bases, leaving 21 bases between them. CDR3 bases: TGTGCCAGCAGTTCCATGGATCTGTTGGGGAATAACAATGAGCAGTTCTTC. Translating it yields CASSSMDLLGNNNEQFF.

J is TRBJ1-1 and V is TRBV7-3; tentative D call: TRBD1 (5 bases). This CDR3 is built from 13 residues. The V gene lost 6 bases and the J gene lost 8 bases, with 16 bases spanning the gap. Germline lookup yields CDR1 SGHTA and CDR2 FQGTGA. The CDR3 spells CASSRGTEREAFF. CDR3 coding DNA: TGTGCCAGCAGTCGCGGGACCGAACGGGAAGCTTTCTTT.

The V call is TRBV27, the J call TRBJ1-1; D is unresolved. This CDR3 is built from 14 residues. V was cut by 6 bases and J by 6 bases, with 17 bases left in between. CDR1 is MNHEY and CDR2 is SMNVEV in the germline V gene (reference sequence). The CDR3 DNA sequence: TGTGCCAGCAGCTCTAATGTTCAGAGTGCTGAAGCTTTCTTT. Protein sequence: CASSSNVQSAEAFF.

CDR3 loop: CASSRQGASEAFF. Here the CDR3 DNA reads TGTGCCAGCAGCCGACAGGGGGCCTCTGAAGCTTTCTTT. V usage is TRBV7-3 and J usage is TRBJ1-1; 10 nucleotides line up with TRBD1. CDR3 length: 13 residues. Per germline, CDR1 SGHTA and CDR2 FQGTGA. Germline trimming cut 5 bases from V and 6 bases from J; bases unmatched to any gene: 3.

The chain couples TRBV5-1 to TRBJ1-1; D might be TRBD1 (6 bases). CDR1 and CDR2 from the germline V gene are SGHRS and YFSETQ. V lost 4 bases and J 2 bases, leaving 15 bases between the germline ends. This CDR3 contains 15 residues. The CDR3 DNA sequence: TGCGCCAGCAGCCCGTGGACAGACTCAAACACTGAAGCTTTCTTT. This sequence encodes CASSPWTDSNTEAFF.

The chain carries TRBV5-1 and TRBJ1-5, with D possibly being TRBD1 (5 bases). The V end was cut by 0 bases, the J end by 7 bases, with 14 bases between. The length of the CDR3 is 15 residues. Germline V lookup: CDR1 SGHRS, CDR2 YFSETQ. CDR3 bases: TGCGCCAGCAGCTTGGGAGGGGAGCGTTACCAGCCCCAGCATTTT. Encoded protein: CASSLGGERYQPQHF.

This chain uses TRBV6-5 with TRBJ1-5; perhaps TRBD1 as D (5 bases). The germline V gene encodes CDR1 MNHEY and CDR2 SVGAGI. The CDR3 covers 14 residues. Trimming took 7 bases from V and 1 from J, leaving 11 bases between them. The CDR3 sequence is CASNRGDSNQPQHF. Here the CDR3 DNA reads TGTGCCAGCAATCGTGGGGACAGCAATCAGCCCCAGCATTTT.

This rearrangement joins TRBV12-3 or TRBV12-4 to TRBJ2-7; D gene unclear. V dropped 1 base and J dropped 5 bases, with 9 bases sitting between them. The CDR3 runs 13 residues. The CDR3 sequence: CASSLVWGHEQYF. CDR3 DNA sequence: TGTGCCAGCAGTTTAGTGTGGGGTCACGAGCAGTACTTC.

The chain couples TRBV28 to TRBJ1-1; no definite D call. V lost 6 bases and J 4 bases, leaving 12 bases between the germline ends. CDR1 is MDHEN and CDR2 is SYDVKM in the germline V gene. CDR3 length: 13 amino acids. CDR3 in amino acids: CASSEGGSTEAFF. The CDR3 DNA reads as TGTGCCAGCAGCGAAGGAGGTAGCACTGAAGCTTTCTTT.

The chain carries TRBV5-4 and TRBJ2-7; D unclear. Germline V gene sequence: CDR1 SGHNT, CDR2 YYREEE (reference sequence). This CDR3 has 15 amino acids. Trimming pared 4 bases from V and 2 bases from J, leaving 16 bases between. The DNA for the CDR3 is TGTGCCAGCAGCCTTAGACCCACTACTACCTACGAGCAGTACTTC. Amino acid sequence: CASSLRPTTTYEQYF. The whole variable domain, filled in from reference TRBV5-4 and TRBJ2-7, reads ETGVTQSPTHLIKTRGQQVTLRCSSQSGHNTVSWYQQALGQGPQFIFQYYREEENGRGNFPPRFSGLQFPNYSSELNVNALELDDSALYLCASSLRPTTTYEQYFGPGTRLTVT.

The chain combines TRBV7-3 with TRBJ1-1; TRBD1 might be the D (5 bases). CDR1 SGHTA and CDR2 FQGTGA come from the germline V gene. The CDR3 consists of 12 residues. The V end lost 8 bases, the J end lost 1 base, and 8 bases lay between the germline ends. CDR3 loop: CASGQGNTEAFF. The DNA of the CDR3 is TGTGCCAGCGGTCAGGGGAACACTGAAGCTTTCTTT.

The chain combines TRBV5-6 with TRBJ2-1, with 8 bases aligning to TRBD2. Unmatched junction bases numbered 7, after V lost 4 bases and J lost 10 bases. Germline V gene lookup returns CDR1 SGHDT and CDR2 YYEEEE. This CDR3 has 13 amino acids. Here the CDR3 DNA reads TGTGCCAGCAGCCCATCGATAGCGGGAGAGCAGTTCTTC. Its protein product is CASSPSIAGEQFF.

This clone was observed once. V gene TRBV25-1 combines with J gene TRBJ1-2; TRBD1 is a possible D gene (6 bases). Trimming cost V 6 bases and J 7 bases, with 12 bases left between them. The V gene's germline CDR1 is MGHDK and CDR2 SYGVNS. The CDR3 has 12 residues. The CDR3 DNA reads as TGTGCCAGCAGATCTGGACAGCTTGGCTACACCTTC. Its protein product is CASRSGQLGYTF.

In this sample, this clone turned up a few times. Other DNA variants within this sample encode the same CDR3. This chain links TRBV5-1 with TRBJ2-3; tentatively, D is TRBD1 (5 bases). This CDR3 comprises 14 residues. CDR1 is SGHRS and CDR2 is YFSETQ in the germline V gene. V lost 0 bases and J 5 bases, leaving 10 bases between the germline ends. CDR3 amino acids: CASSLAGRGDTQYF. CDR3 bases: TGCGCCAGCAGCTTGGCAGGGCGTGGAGATACGCAGTATTTT.

V gene TRBV19 combines with J gene TRBJ2-1; 7 positions match TRBD1. V was pared by 7 bases and J by 8 bases, with 11 bases of the junction left unmatched. From germline, CDR1 is LNHDA and CDR2 SQIVND (reference sequence). CDR3 length: 14 residues. In nucleotides, the CDR3 is TGTGCCAGTATGAGAGAGACAGGGAGATATGAGCAGTTCTTC. Translated: CASMRETGRYEQFF.

V gene TRBV5-4 combines with J gene TRBJ2-7, with 8 bases fitting TRBD2. The CDR3 covers 15 residues. Germline CDR1 SGHNT, CDR2 YYREEE (reference sequence). V lost 0 bases to trimming and J lost 2 bases; unmatched junction nucleotides: 4. The CDR3 reads CASSLEARGAYEQYF. The CDR3 bases are TGTGCCAGCAGCTTGGAGGCGCGGGGGGCCTACGAGCAGTACTTC.

The chain uses TRBV11-2 and TRBJ1-4; D might be TRBD1 (5 bases). The CDR3 covers 13 residues. Between the trimmed V and J ends, which lost 1 base and 8 bases, there was a span of 8 bases. CDR1 and CDR2 from the germline V gene are SGHAT and FQNNGV. The CDR3 DNA sequence: TGTGCCAGCAGCTTAGTGGGGGAGGAAAAACTGTTTTTT. It encodes CASSLVGEEKLFF.

The V call is TRBV7-3, the J call TRBJ2-5, with a possible D match to TRBD2 (5 bases). Germline CDR1 is SGHTA and CDR2 is FQGTGA. This CDR3 spans 13 amino acids. Trimming removed 2 bases at V and 7 bases at J, with 11 bases between. CDR3 DNA: TGTGCCAGCAGCTTATTCGAGGGCGGGACCCAGTACTTC. It codes for CASSLFEGGTQYF.

Notes on this clone: The junction and the germline gene differ at one end; a read error may be behind it. This chain uses TRBV11-3 with TRBJ2-7; D may be TRBD1 (5 bases). CDR1 is SGHNT, CDR2 YENEEA, per germline. The CDR3 covers 13 residues. CDR3 sequence reads: CASSVGAGYGQYF. The CDR3 DNA is TGTGCCAGCAGCGTTGGGGCAGGGTACGGGCAGTACTTC.

V gene TRBV19 combines with J gene TRBJ1-2; perhaps TRBD1 as D (6 bases). The CDR3 is 16 amino acids. In germline, CDR1 is LNHDA, CDR2 SQIVND (reference sequence). V was clipped by 7 bases and J by 8 bases, with 26 bases between them. CDR3: CASIYPSGQGKGGYTF. The CDR3 DNA reads TGTGCCAGTATCTACCCCTCTGGCCAGGGGAAAGGAGGCTACACCTTC.

This chain joins TRBV29-1 and TRBJ1-5; D is uncertain. With 4 bases removed from V and 8 bases from J, the gap between germline ends came to 6 bases. This CDR3 has 10 residues. Germline CDR1 SQVTM, CDR2 ANQGSEA. This CDR3 reads CSVVRKPQHF. CDR3 nucleotides: TGCAGCGTTGTTAGGAAGCCCCAGCATTTT.

The chain links TRBV11-3 to TRBJ1-1, with 10 nucleotides matching TRBD1. J lost 9 bases, V lost 5 bases, and 6 bases had no gene match. This CDR3 is built from 13 residues. Looked up from germline, CDR1 is SGHNT and CDR2 is YENEEA. The CDR3 DNA follows: TGTGCCAGCAGCGTTACCGACAGGGGGCAAGCTTTCTTT. Amino acid sequence: CASSVTDRGQAFF. The full variable domain, with the rest looked up from reference TRBV11-3 and TRBJ1-1, is EAGVVQSPRYKIIEKKQPVAFWCNPISGHNTLYWYLQNLGQGPELLIRYENEEAVDDSQLPKDRFSAERLKGVDSTLKIQPAELGDSAVYLCASSVTDRGQAFFGQGTRLTVV.

The gene calls are TRBV30 and TRBJ2-1; tentative D call: TRBD2 (7 bases). The CDR3 totals 13 residues. V shed 8 bases and J shed 6 bases, with 17 bases lying between them. Germline lookup yields CDR1 GTSNPN and CDR2 SVGIG (reference sequence). The CDR3 here is CAHGGGHFNEQFF. As DNA, the CDR3 is TGTGCCCATGGGGGGGGGCACTTCAATGAGCAGTTCTTC.

The chain has TRBV15 and TRBJ1-4; D remains ambiguous. The CDR3 loop spans 13 amino acids. CDR1 LNHNV and CDR2 YYDKDF come from the germline V gene (reference sequence). Between the trimmed V and J ends, which lost 7 bases and 4 bases, there was a span of 10 bases. The CDR3 is CATTTGFNEKLFF. In nucleotides, the CDR3 is TGTGCCACCACCACGGGCTTTAATGAAAAACTGTTTTTT. Variable domain in full (rest from reference TRBV15 and TRBJ1-4): DAMVIQNPRYQVTQFGKPVTLSCSQTLNHNVMYWYQQKSSQAPKLLFHYYDKDFNNEADTPDNFQSRRPNTSFCFLDIRSPGLGDTAMYLCATTTGFNEKLFFGSGTQLSVL.

V and J are TRBV5-1 and TRBJ2-5, with 9 bases aligning to TRBD1. The V gene's germline CDR1 is SGHRS and CDR2 YFSETQ. V shed 3 bases and J 2 bases; nucleotides not matched to a gene: 2. The CDR3 contains 14 residues. CDR3 protein: CASSWDREQETQYF. CDR3 sequence (DNA): TGCGCCAGCAGCTGGGACAGGGAACAAGAGACCCAGTACTTC.

This sequence joins TRBV4-2 and TRBJ2-7; perhaps TRBD1 as D (6 bases). CDR1 and CDR2 from the germline V gene are LGHNA and YNFKEQ. V lost 2 bases, J lost 7 bases, and 12 bases lay in between. CDR3 length equals 13 residues. DNA for the CDR3: TGTGCCAGCAGCCAAACAGGGTGGTCGGAGCAGTACTTC. As protein: CASSQTGWSEQYF.

The chain is built from TRBV30 and TRBJ1-2; the D is unclear. CDR3 length: 12 amino acids. V dropped 1 base and J dropped 4 bases, with 7 bases sitting between them. CDR1 GTSNPN and CDR2 SVGIG come from the germline V gene (reference sequence). The CDR3 DNA is TGTGCCTGGAGTGGGCACCGCTATGGCTACACCTTC. The encoded protein is CAWSGHRYGYTF.

This sequence joins TRBV10-1 and TRBJ2-2; 8 positions agree with TRBD1. Germline V CDR1 and CDR2: WNHNN, SYGVQD (reference sequence). The V gene end was trimmed by 2 bases and the J gene end by 4 bases; junction bases not matched to a gene: 3. This CDR3 contains 15 residues. The CDR3 bases are TGCGCCAGCAGTGAGACCGGGACAGGCACCGGGGAGCTGTTTTTT. Its protein product is CASSETGTGTGELFF.

V usage is TRBV11-2 and J usage is TRBJ1-1; no reliable D call. The germline V gene encodes CDR1 SGHAT and CDR2 FQNNGV. The germline V and J ends were trimmed by 3 bases and 5 bases, with 7 bases remaining between them. The CDR3 runs 12 residues. The CDR3 loop is CASSFVGTEAFF. The CDR3 DNA reads TGTGCCAGCAGCTTCGTGGGGACTGAAGCTTTCTTT. The whole variable domain, filled in from reference TRBV11-2 and TRBJ1-1, reads EAGVAQSPRYKIIEKRQSVAFWCNPISGHATLYWYQQILGQGPKLLIQFQNNGVVDDSQLPKDRFSAERLKGVDSTLKIQPAKLEDSAVYLCASSFVGTEAFFGQGTRLTVV.